This T cell receptor beta chain was documented in a study of blood T cell repertoires in COVID-19 (dated by TCRdb to 2018 to 2021). In terms of the full investigation: Samples covering the acute and convalescent phases of COVID-19 were provided by collaborators in the United States, Italy and Spain. The material from the prospective study consisted of cDNA or gDNA derived from T cells, B-cell-depleted T cells, or PBMCs. Subjects who had been exposed to COVID-19, were actively infected with it, or had recovered from it provided the deeply sampled blood TCRbeta repertoires that made up the dataset. The repertoires were released in a freely available public database meant as a resource for research on the immune response to SARS-CoV-2. The samples were drawn from two sources: the first 160 participants of the ongoing ImmuneRACE study, and 1,254 subjects contributed by 6 global collaborators. A de-identified subject ID, COVID-19 status, age in years and sex were almost always included in the sample metadata. Where HLA class I and class II types were available, the types were taken from metadata supplied by the sample provider, not from assay-based typing.

The immunoSEQ Assay, a bias-controlled multiplex PCR, was used to amplify TCRbeta CDR3 regions from genomic DNA. As for the authors' bioinformatics: The number of nucleated cells in each sample was estimated by amplification of reference gene primers within the assay. To quantify the absolute abundance of each unique TCRbeta CDR3 rearrangement, sequence reads were collapsed and filtered. For each sample, productive Simpson clonality was calculated as the square root of Simpson's diversity index across productive rearrangements. The table was pulled from immuneACCESS by TCRdb, which kept in-frame rearrangements only. Such tables lose some clones; where checked, under half of the loss comes from unresolved V genes, and the rest has no known cause. D and trimming were read from the DNA, whereas the V and J calls and clone size are those reported in that table. This sample comprises roughly 500,000 clones, 80% to 90% of them detected only once. The biggest ten clones account for 0.9% of the sample.

As concerns this clone: The antigen it recognizes is unknown. Within one base of it there is no much larger clone, and no base qualities were kept.

One collaborating source in Seattle enrolled patients while the patients were actively infected and followed the patients over time throughout the course of disease. Whole blood was collected in K2EDTA tubes by collaborating institutions according to the institutions' own protocols. For TCRbeta analysis, collaborator samples were shipped as frozen whole blood, as isolated PBMCs, or as DNA extracted from either sample type. What the work shows at the level of the full study, not this receptor alone: Clinical and demographic metadata were provided uncurated, with the amount varying by source and participant.

V and J are trimmed by 4 bases and 5 bases, and the gene matches miss 7 bases of the junction. The CDR3 sequence holds 16 residues, the cysteine and phenylalanine included. Of the read, only the CDR3 DNA is kept; its 48 bases are in frame from base 1. CDR1 SGHTA and CDR2 FQGNSA are derived from the germline V gene. The chain joins TRBV7-2 to TRBJ2-3; 12 central nucleotides agree with TRBD2. The sequenced material came from peripheral blood. This receptor was taken from a man in his late teens or twenties with COVID-19, enrolled during active disease. The CDR3 protein is CASSSSSGGAGDTQYF. The nucleotide sequence is TGTGCCAGCAGCTCTTCTAGCGGGGGGGCAGGAGATACGCAGTATTTT.